Listed here are 11 T cell receptor beta chains from one sample, sequenced in a study of T cell responses to AZD1222 COVID-19 vaccine. Sequencing used immunoSEQ multiplex PCR; TCRdb keeps in-frame clones, though not all of them. The data contain more than 150,000 clones, 90% to 95% of them singletons. The sequencing used peripheral blood, collected on day 0 of AZD1222 vaccination. The receptors here all came from an adult in good health.

The chain is built from TRBV6-2 or TRBV6-3 and TRBJ2-3; 10 bases agree with TRBD2. The germline V gene encodes CDR1 MNHEY and CDR2 SVGEGT. The CDR3 sequence is 18 residues long. J lost 2 bases, V lost 2 bases, and 10 bases had no gene match. The CDR3 region has the DNA TGTGCCAGCAGTTACGGGTTAGCGGGAGGACCCAACACAGATACGCAGTATTTT. Residues: CASSYGLAGGPNTDTQYF.

The chain carries TRBV9 and TRBJ2-5; 12 positions agree with TRBD2. The CDR3 runs 16 residues. Germline lookup yields CDR1 SGDLS and CDR2 YYNGEE. With 3 bases clipped from V and 4 bases from J, the junction kept 7 bases outside the gene matches. The CDR3 protein is CASSGPGLAGRETQYF. DNA of the CDR3: TGTGCCAGCAGCGGACCGGGACTAGCGGGCAGAGAGACCCAGTACTTC. Supplemented by reference TRBV9 and TRBJ2-5, the full variable domain reads DSGVTQTPKHLITATGQRVTLRCSPRSGDLSVYWYQQSLDQGLQFLIQYYNGEERAKGNILERFSAQQFPDLHSELNLSSLELGDSALYFCASSGPGLAGRETQYFGPGTRLLVL.

The chain has TRBV9 and TRBJ2-2; no reliable D call. The ends were cut back, 2 bases at V and 8 bases at J, with 10 bases in the middle. Germline V lookup: CDR1 SGDLS, CDR2 YYNGEE. The CDR3 covers 13 residues. CDR3 sequence (DNA): TGTGCCAGCAGCGTCCGAACGGTGGGGGAGCTGTTTTTT. Translated: CASSVRTVGELFF. Variable domain in full (rest from reference TRBV9 and TRBJ2-2): DSGVTQTPKHLITATGQRVTLRCSPRSGDLSVYWYQQSLDQGLQFLIQYYNGEERAKGNILERFSAQQFPDLHSELNLSSLELGDSALYFCASSVRTVGELFFGEGSRLTVL.

Only one count was recorded for this clone. V usage is TRBV6-1 and J usage is TRBJ1-2, with no clear D. There are 13 residues in the CDR3. Germline V CDR1 and CDR2: MNHNS, SASEGT. Between the trimmed V and J ends, which lost 2 bases and 4 bases, there was a span of 8 bases. CDR3 region: CASSESYRYGYTF. The CDR3 bases are TGTGCCAGCAGTGAATCTTACCGCTATGGCTACACCTTC.

The chain employs TRBV7-3 and TRBJ2-3, with 7 bases aligning to TRBD2. The V and J ends lost 4 bases and 3 bases, in that order; junction bases with no gene match: 7. CDR1 is SGHTA and CDR2 is FQGTGA in the germline V gene. The CDR3 has 15 amino acids. The CDR3 DNA sequence: TGTGCCAGCAGCTCCCTCGGCGGGAGTACAGATACGCAGTATTTT. It translates to CASSSLGGSTDTQYF.

This sequence joins TRBV4-1 and TRBJ2-7, with D possibly being TRBD1 (5 bases). V was trimmed by 1 base and J by 6 bases, leaving 10 bases between them. Germline CDR1 reads MGHRA; CDR2 reads YSYEKL. CDR3 size: 13 residues. CDR3 DNA sequence: TGCGCCAGCAGCCAAGCTCTCAGGGCCGAGCAGTACTTC. Protein sequence: CASSQALRAEQYF.

The V gene is TRBV4-1, the J gene TRBJ2-3; D not resolved. Per germline, CDR1 MGHRA and CDR2 YSYEKL. V was cut by 1 base and J by 1 base, with 9 bases left in between. The CDR3 sequence is 15 residues long. The CDR3 DNA reads TGCGCCAGCAGCCAAGGACTCCTTGGCACAGATACGCAGTATTTT. Translated: CASSQGLLGTDTQYF.

CDR3 in DNA: TGTGCCAGCAGTGAAGCCGGCGGGGGGAATCAGCCCCAGCATTTT. Translation: CASSEAGGGNQPQHF. The V and J genes are TRBV6-1 and TRBJ1-5, with D perhaps TRBD1 (5 bases). This CDR3 comprises 15 residues. From germline, CDR1 is MNHNS and CDR2 SASEGT. The germline V and J ends were trimmed by 0 bases and 4 bases, with 10 bases remaining between them.

The rearrangement joins TRBV24-1 to TRBJ2-5, with 8 bases lining up with TRBD2. The CDR3 sequence is 16 residues long. Germline-derived CDR1 and CDR2 are KGHDR and SFDVKD. Trimming took 4 bases from V and 0 from J; bases not matched to a gene: 6. For the CDR3, the DNA is TGTGCCACCAGTGACCCAAGCGGGAGTGACCAAGAGACCCAGTACTTC. Protein sequence: CATSDPSGSDQETQYF.

The rearrangement joins TRBV5-6 to TRBJ1-2; TRBD1 aligns across 8 bases. The CDR3 consists of 13 residues. V lost 0 bases and J lost 8; bases outside the gene matches: 3. CDR1 and CDR2 from the germline V gene are SGHDT and YYEEEE. In DNA, the CDR3 is TGTGCCAGCAGCTTGGCGGGGACAGGCGGCTACACCTTC. It specifies CASSLAGTGGYTF. The variable domain in full, with the rest retrieved from reference TRBV5-6 and TRBJ1-2, is DAGVTQSPTHLIKTRGQQVTLRCSPKSGHDTVSWYQQALGQGPQFIFQYYEEEERQRGNFPDRFSGHQFPNYSSELNVNALLLGDSALYLCASSLAGTGGYTFGSGTRLTVV.

This chain connects TRBV5-1 to TRBJ2-7, with D possibly being TRBD2 (5 bases). The CDR3 sequence is 14 residues long. Germline V CDR1 and CDR2: SGHRS, YFSETQ. V lost 2 bases and J lost 2, with 11 bases in between. CDR3 coding DNA: TGCGCCAGCAGCTTCAGCGGTGCCCCCTACGAGCAGTACTTC. Translating gives CASSFSGAPYEQYF.